Sequencing of this T cell receptor beta chain was carried out in a study of siplizumab effects on memory and regulatory T cells. TCRdb's copy holds only in-frame clones and misses some; the assay was immunoSEQ multiplex PCR. The table includes around 86,000 clones, 94% detected once. This CDR3 contains 15 residues. Trimming removed 4 bases at V and 3 bases at J, with 12 bases between. Germline V gene data show CDR1 as LGHNA and CDR2 as YNFKEQ. The sequencing sample was made of non-Treg CD4+ T cells sorted from blood. This chain uses TRBV4-2 with TRBJ1-4; possibly TRBD1 for D (6 bases). This TCR came from a human donor in good health. The CDR3 coding sequence is TGTGCCAGCAGCCCCCGGGAGGGGGCTAATGAAAAACTGTTTTTT. This sequence encodes CASSPREGANEKLFF.